Listed below are T cell receptor beta chains from one sample, sequenced in a study of early T cells in non-severe SARS-CoV-2 infection. TCRdb called the 5' RACE reads again in MiXCR, with one record for every CDR3 protein. The sample includes 76,000 or so distinct CDR3 sequences, 10% to 12% of them seen just once. Source material: whole blood. Every receptor here comes from an adult who was a healthcare worker with PCR-confirmed SARS-CoV-2 infection or an uninfected control (not recorded which). Both conserved end residues are part of each CDR3. The D gene is left open where the match is weak. Only part of the rows carry a size: once, few, many, or a class if the clone is expanded.

abundance	v_gene	d_gene	j_gene	CDR3nt	CDR3aa
NA	TRBV24-1	NA	TRBJ1-2	TGTGCCACCAGCGGGCCTAGGCAAGGCTATGGCTACACCTTC	CATSGPRQGYGYTF
NA	TRBV19	TRBD1	TRBJ2-7	TGTGCCAGTAGAAAGGGGACAGGGCTTGGAAACGAGCAGTACTTC	CASRKGTGLGNEQYF
NA	TRBV20-1	NA	TRBJ1-1	TGCAGTGCGATTATTCCGGGACATTCGTCTGAAGCTTTCTTT	CSAIIPGHSSEAFF
NA	TRBV3-1	NA	TRBJ1-4	TGTGCCAGCAGCCTAAGGGGAACTAATGAAAAACTGTTTTTT	CASSLRGTNEKLFF
many	TRBV7-2	NA	TRBJ2-3	TGTGCCAGCAGCCCCCGTGAGGGGGGCAGGACAGATACGCAGTATTTT	CASSPREGGRTDTQYF
NA	TRBV5-4	TRBD2	TRBJ2-5	TGTGCCAGCAGCTCTTGGCGGGGGGCCCAAGAGACCCAGTACTTC	CASSSWRGAQETQYF
few	TRBV7-2	NA	TRBJ2-2	TGTGCCAGCAGCACGGTGGCGAGGGGCGGGGAGCTGTTTTTT	CASSTVARGGELFF
many	TRBV19	NA	TRBJ2-3	TGTGCCAGTACCTCGGGGAGTTACCAGGAAGATACGCAGTATTTT	CASTSGSYQEDTQYF
few	TRBV30	NA	TRBJ1-5	TGTGCCTGGAGTTCGGGAGGCAATCAGCCCCAGCATTTT	CAWSSGGNQPQHF
few	TRBV12-5	TRBD1	TRBJ1-2	TGTGCTAGTGGTTTGGATGTAGGGACAGGGGGCGGGAGATATGGCTACACCTTC	CASGLDVGTGGGRYGYTF
many	TRBV25-1	NA	TRBJ2-4	TGTGCCAGCAGAAGCAAAAACATTCAGTACTTC	CASRSKNIQYF
NA	TRBV20-1	NA	TRBJ2-1	TGCAGTGCTAGAGGGTTTCGGGATCCCCTCTCTCCGTTCTTC	CSARGFRDPLSPFF
few	TRBV7-2	NA	TRBJ2-3	TGTGCCAGCAGCTGGTACCTTGGCGGGACAGATACGCAGTATTTT	CASSWYLGGTDTQYF
few	TRBV12-3/TRBV12-4	TRBD2	TRBJ2-1	TGTGCCAGCAACCCGAGCGGGGGGGGCGGCAATGAGCAGTTCTTC	CASNPSGGGGNEQFF
many	TRBV5-6	NA	TRBJ1-6	TGTGCCAGCAGCTTAGGGACGACCCTTTCACCCCTCCACTTT	CASSLGTTLSPLHF
many	TRBV4-1	TRBD2	TRBJ2-1	TGCGCCAGCAGCCAAGATGGGCGGGGGGGCCTCGAGCAGTTCTTC	CASSQDGRGGLEQFF
NA	TRBV29-1	NA	TRBJ1-1	TGCAGCGTACTATCCGTGAACACTGAAGCTTTCTTT	CSVLSVNTEAFF
few	TRBV6-1	NA	TRBJ1-5	TGTGCCAGCAGGCCAGGGGCGGCCAATCAGCCCCAGCATTTT	CASRPGAANQPQHF
few	TRBV7-2	NA	TRBJ1-1	TGTGCCAGCAGCCAAGTCAGAGTGAACACTGAAGCTTTCTTT	CASSQVRVNTEAFF
few	TRBV7-6	TRBD1	TRBJ2-1	TGTGCCAGCAGCCTGGTGGAAGGGGGCGAAAATGAGCAGTTCTTC	CASSLVEGGENEQFF
many	TRBV12-3/TRBV12-4	NA	TRBJ2-2	TGTGCCAGCAGTTTAGGGTCACTCCCTGGGAACACCGGGGAGCTGTTTTTT	CASSLGSLPGNTGELFF
NA	TRBV12-3/TRBV12-4	TRBD2	TRBJ2-1	TGTGCCAGCGCTAGCGGGGGGGTCTCCTACAATGAGCAGTTCTTC	CASASGGVSYNEQFF